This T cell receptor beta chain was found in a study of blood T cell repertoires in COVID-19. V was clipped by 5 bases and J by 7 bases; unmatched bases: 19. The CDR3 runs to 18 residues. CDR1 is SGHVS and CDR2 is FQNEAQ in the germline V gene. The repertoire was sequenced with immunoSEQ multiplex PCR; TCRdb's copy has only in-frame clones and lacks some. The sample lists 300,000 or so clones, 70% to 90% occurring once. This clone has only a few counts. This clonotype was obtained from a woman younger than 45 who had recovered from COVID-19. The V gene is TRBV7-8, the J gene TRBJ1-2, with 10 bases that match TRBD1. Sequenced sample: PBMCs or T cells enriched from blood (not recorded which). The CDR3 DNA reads TGTGCCAGCAGCGCGCGGGACAGGGGAATAGCTCTCTGGGTTGGCTACACCTTC. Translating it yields CASSARDRGIALWVGYTF.